A selection of T cell receptor beta chains follows, all from one sample in a study of blood T cell repertoires in COVID-19. The method was immunoSEQ multiplex PCR; TCRdb's version includes in-frame clones alone and lacks a portion of them. The table includes around 140,000 clones, 85% to 90% detected once. The sample taken for sequencing was peripheral blood. These receptors were taken from a man aged 45-65 years with active or convalescent COVID-19. The CDR3 runs from the conserved cysteine through the conserved F or W. The order of the fields is V gene, D gene, J gene, clone size, CDR3 DNA, CDR3 protein. A D gene is named only where the DNA matches it firmly. Clone size is not always given. Where it is, it says once, few, many or a class for expanded clones.

V gene: TRBV18
D gene: .
J gene: TRBJ1-1
clone size: .
CDR3 DNA: TGTGCCAGCTCACCAAAGACAGACACTGAAGCTTTCTTT
CDR3 protein: CASSPKTDTEAFF

V gene: TRBV28
D gene: .
J gene: TRBJ1-2
clone size: once
CDR3 DNA: TGTGCCAGCAGTTTTATCGACTATGGCTACACCTTC
CDR3 protein: CASSFIDYGYTF

V gene: TRBV21-1
D gene: .
J gene: TRBJ2-7
clone size: .
CDR3 DNA: TGTGCCAGCAGCAAACGAAATCCTTGGACAGGGACGTCCTACGAGCAGTACTTC
CDR3 protein: CASSKRNPWTGTSYEQYF

V gene: TRBV4-2
D gene: .
J gene: TRBJ1-3
clone size: .
CDR3 DNA: TGTGCCAGCACGATCTCGGTCGAAACTGGAAACACCATATATTTT
CDR3 protein: CASTISVETGNTIYF

V gene: TRBV15
D gene: TRBD1
J gene: TRBJ2-3
clone size: .
CDR3 DNA: TGTGCCACCAGCACCCGCTGGACAGGGATTAGTACAGATACGCAGTATTTT
CDR3 protein: CATSTRWTGISTDTQYF

V gene: TRBV5-1
D gene: .
J gene: TRBJ1-1
clone size: .
CDR3 DNA: TGCGCCAGCAGCTCGCAGGGGAAGCGGATGAACACTGAAGCTTTCTTT
CDR3 protein: CASSSQGKRMNTEAFF

V gene: TRBV9
D gene: .
J gene: TRBJ2-6
clone size: .
CDR3 DNA: TGTGCCAGCAGCGCGGGTATGGGGAGCTCTGGGGCCAACGTCCTGACTTTC
CDR3 protein: CASSAGMGSSGANVLTF

V gene: TRBV29-1
D gene: TRBD1
J gene: TRBJ1-1
clone size: .
CDR3 DNA: TGCAGCGCCATGAGTGGCGGGCAGGGGGCGGCTTTCTTT
CDR3 protein: CSAMSGGQGAAFF

V gene: TRBV3-1/TRBV3-2
D gene: TRBD2
J gene: TRBJ2-1
clone size: .
CDR3 DNA: TGTGCCAGCAGCCAAGATAACGGGGGGGCGGGAAATGAGCAGTTCTTC
CDR3 protein: CASSQDNGGAGNEQFF

V gene: TRBV28
D gene: .
J gene: TRBJ2-3
clone size: .
CDR3 DNA: TGTGCCAGCCTTGGCGGGCCTACGATCACAGATACGCAGTATTTT
CDR3 protein: CASLGGPTITDTQYF

V gene: TRBV5-1
D gene: TRBD1
J gene: TRBJ2-1
clone size: .
CDR3 DNA: TGCGCCAGCAGCTTGGGACAGGGAACCTACAATGAGCAGTTCTTC
CDR3 protein: CASSLGQGTYNEQFF

V gene: TRBV27
D gene: TRBD2
J gene: TRBJ2-7
clone size: .
CDR3 DNA: TGTGCCAGCGGGACTAGCGGGATCACCTACGAGCAGTACTTC
CDR3 protein: CASGTSGITYEQYF

V gene: TRBV7-9
D gene: TRBD2
J gene: TRBJ2-1
clone size: .
CDR3 DNA: TGTGCCAGCAGCTCATTATTACTAGCGGGAGGTCTTTACAATGAGCAGTTCTTC
CDR3 protein: CASSSLLLAGGLYNEQFF

V gene: TRBV30
D gene: .
J gene: TRBJ2-7
clone size: .
CDR3 DNA: TGTGCCTGGAGTGTGATACAGGGAAAATACGAGCAGTACTTC
CDR3 protein: CAWSVIQGKYEQYF

V gene: TRBV7-7
D gene: .
J gene: TRBJ2-5
clone size: .
CDR3 DNA: TGTGCCAGCAGCCTTAGGAGGCAAGAGACCCAGTACTTC
CDR3 protein: CASSLRRQETQYF

V gene: TRBV5-1
D gene: .
J gene: TRBJ2-1
clone size: once
CDR3 DNA: TGCGCCAGCAAGTTCGGCCAGGGGACATACAATGAGCAGTTCTTC
CDR3 protein: CASKFGQGTYNEQFF

V gene: TRBV4-3
D gene: .
J gene: TRBJ1-1
clone size: .
CDR3 DNA: TGCGCCAGCAGCCAAGAGAAGGGTAGGGGGAGCACTGAAGCTTTCTTT
CDR3 protein: CASSQEKGRGSTEAFF

V gene: TRBV28
D gene: TRBD2
J gene: TRBJ2-7
clone size: .
CDR3 DNA: TGTGCCAGCCTAAGGGCGGGGGGGGACGAGCAGTACTTC
CDR3 protein: CASLRAGGDEQYF

V gene: TRBV3-1/TRBV3-2
D gene: .
J gene: TRBJ2-7
clone size: .
CDR3 DNA: TGTGCCAGCAGCCAAGAAGTTCGGGGAGACGAGCAGTACTTC
CDR3 protein: CASSQEVRGDEQYF

V gene: TRBV12-5
D gene: TRBD1
J gene: TRBJ2-2
clone size: .
CDR3 DNA: TGTGCTAGTGGTTTGGTGACAGGGGACACCGGGGAGCTGTTTTTT
CDR3 protein: CASGLVTGDTGELFF

V gene: TRBV10-1
D gene: .
J gene: TRBJ2-3
clone size: .
CDR3 DNA: TGCGCCAGCAACACGGAGGGTACAGATACGCAGTATTTT
CDR3 protein: CASNTEGTDTQYF

V gene: TRBV28
D gene: .
J gene: TRBJ1-1
clone size: .
CDR3 DNA: TGTGCCAGCCAGACAGTCATGAACACTGAAGCTTTCTTT
CDR3 protein: CASQTVMNTEAFF

V gene: TRBV5-1
D gene: .
J gene: TRBJ1-4
clone size: .
CDR3 DNA: TGCGCCAGCAGCTCGGTCGGGGAAAAACTGTTTTTT
CDR3 protein: CASSSVGEKLFF